The T cell receptor beta chain described here comes from a study of T-cell memory formation after mild COVID-19. The TCR alpha and TCR beta cDNA libraries, bearing sample barcodes and UMIs, were generated by 5'RACE using constant-segment primers. A single record per CDR3 protein comes from TCRdb applying MiXCR to the 5' RACE reads. Found here are about 150,000 distinct CDR3 sequences, approximately 25% of them singletons; the top ten hold approximately 25%. Turning to this clonotype: Antigen unknown. Germline and junction disagree at one end, which may indicate a read error.

General observations from the study: A balance of CD4 and CD8 characterized clones contracting day 15 to 85, whereas later expanders leaned CD4+. The main location of contracting CD4+ clones was CM and EM, and that of contracting CD8+ clones was EMRA. Pre-infection memory already had some responding clones, implying cross-reactive memory joined.

The source material was PBMCs or a T cell subset sorted from them (not recorded which). This clonotype originated in an adult woman who had mild COVID-19 (a few samples of this study predate the infection). Cell type and time point are not known.

This CDR3 reads CASSLALAGVDEQYF. In DNA, the CDR3 is TGTGCTAGCAGCTTAGCCCTAGCGGGAGTCGACGAGCAGTACTTC. The rearrangement uses TRBV7-7 and TRBJ2-7; 10 nucleotides line up with TRBD2. The CDR3 is 15 amino acids. Per the germline V gene, CDR1 is SSHAT and CDR2 is FNYEAQ (reference sequence).